Below, 2 T cell receptor beta chains from the same sample are listed, as sequenced in a study of sequential checkpoint blockade in melanoma. Treatment here: randomized to nivolumab then ipilimumab (arm A) or the reverse (arm B). Libraries were prepared by immunoSEQ multiplex PCR; TCRdb keeps only in-frame clonotypes and omits some of them. The sample includes roughly 34,000 clones, 86% of them seen just once. The starting material was CD8+ T cells sorted from blood (inferred from file names), obtained from a patient given nivolumab and ipilimumab in sequence. The receptor set was obtained from a human donor with melanoma.

This clone appeared a few times. The sample has other DNA sequences that encode this CDR3 too. The chain employs TRBV6-5 and TRBJ1-1; D is possibly TRBD1 (5 bases). Germline CDR1 reads MNHEY; CDR2 reads SVGAGI. The V end was cut by 0 bases, the J end by 2 bases, with 10 bases between. The CDR3 is 15 residues long. CDR3 residues: CASSYSPGLNTEAFF. The CDR3 nucleotides are TGTGCCAGCAGTTACTCCCCGGGACTAAACACTGAAGCTTTCTTT.

In its sample, this clone was seen a few times. This rearrangement joins TRBV6-4 to TRBJ2-1; 9 bases map to TRBD1. CDR1 and CDR2 (germline): MRHNA, SNTAGT. The CDR3 contains 16 residues. With V trimmed by 6 bases and J by 6 bases, 12 bases remained unmatched. This CDR3 is CASRALKGQGFNEQFF. The DNA for the CDR3 is TGTGCCAGCAGGGCCCTCAAGGGACAGGGCTTCAATGAGCAGTTCTTC.